This passage covers 9 T cell receptor beta chains from one sample sequenced in a study of T cells after yellow fever vaccination (dated by TCRdb to between 2018 and 2020). The treatment or condition label here, explained by the study, means: live attenuated yellow fever vaccine strain. The library relied on 5' RACE. For sequencing, an Illumina HiSeq 2500 was employed. TCRdb ran its own pipeline on the public reads, namely fastp trimming at Q25 and MiXCR clone calling, and kept in-frame beta chains. Each record represents a unique CDR3 protein, reported with the most common genes and DNA among its rows. Here the sample has some 390,000 distinct CDR3 sequences; more than 5.5% occur a single time. Approximately 15% of the sample goes to the ten largest clones. The specimen comprised PBMCs, sampled 5 days after the yellow fever booster vaccination. Every receptor here comes from a man younger than 40 who received the YFV17D yellow fever vaccine.

This clonotype was counted ten times or more. The chain joins TRBV5-4 to TRBJ2-1; D may be TRBD1 (5 bases). Germline V CDR1 and CDR2: SGHNT, YYREEE (reference sequence). The CDR3 contains 16 residues. V dropped 0 bases and J dropped 4 bases, with 14 bases sitting between them. The DNA for the CDR3 is TGTGCCAGCAGCTTGGAAGGGGTAAACGTTTACAATGAGCAGTTCTTC. Protein: CASSLEGVNVYNEQFF.

This clonotype was counted many times. The chain is built from TRBV9 and TRBJ2-7; 8 bases line up with TRBD1. After removal of 0 bases from V and 7 bases from J, the junction contained 12 bases not matched to a gene. This CDR3 spans 16 amino acids. The germline V gene encodes CDR1 SGDLS and CDR2 YYNGEE. The CDR3 DNA follows: TGTGCCAGCAGCGTAGCCGGGACAGGTCTAAACGGGGAGCAGTACTTC. It encodes CASSVAGTGLNGEQYF.

This rearrangement joins TRBV4-2 to TRBJ2-1, with 12 positions matching TRBD2. This CDR3 has 15 amino acids. CDR1 is LGHNA and CDR2 is YNFKEQ in the germline V gene. J was trimmed by 9 bases and V by 4 bases; bases with no gene match: 7. The CDR3 here is CASSPLAGGRREQFF. The DNA of the CDR3 is TGTGCCAGCAGCCCCCTAGCGGGAGGGCGACGTGAGCAGTTCTTC.

This chain links TRBV6-1 with TRBJ1-1; 9 bases fit TRBD1. The germline V gene has CDR1 MNHNS and CDR2 SASEGT. V shed 6 bases and J 0 bases; nucleotides not matched to a gene: 11. The CDR3 totals 17 residues. The CDR3 bases are TGTGCCAGCAGACCCGGGACAGGGTTTTCCATGAACACTGAAGCTTTCTTT. Protein: CASRPGTGFSMNTEAFF.

The CDR3 sequence is CASSQTSGGSYNEQFF. As DNA, the CDR3 is TGTGCCAGCAGTCAGACTAGCGGGGGCTCCTACAATGAGCAGTTCTTC. V gene TRBV12-3 or TRBV12-4 combines with J gene TRBJ2-1; 12 positions match TRBD2. The CDR3 has 16 amino acids. The V and J ends lost 5 bases and 0 bases, in that order; junction bases with no gene match: 2.

This sequence joins TRBV6-5 and TRBJ1-2; 7 bases are a match to TRBD1. Germline trimming cut 2 bases from V and 6 bases from J; bases unmatched to any gene: 6. The CDR3 length is 14 residues. The germline gives CDR1 MNHEY, CDR2 SVGAGI. The CDR3 bases are TGTGCCAGCAGTTACGCAGGGACAGTTGATGGCTACACCTTC. The encoded protein is CASSYAGTVDGYTF.

In its sample, this clonotype was seen many times. This chain uses TRBV6-2 or TRBV6-3 with TRBJ2-3; D perhaps matches TRBD1 (5 bases). The ends were cut back, 10 bases at V and 2 bases at J, with 19 bases in the middle. Looked up from germline, CDR1 is MNHEY and CDR2 is SVGEGT. The CDR3 spans 15 residues. The CDR3 sequence is CATRPRALHTDTQYF. Here the CDR3 DNA reads TGTGCCACGCGCCCCAGGGCGTTGCACACAGATACGCAGTATTTT.

The rearrangement joins TRBV29-1 to TRBJ1-1; tentatively, D is TRBD1 (5 bases). This CDR3 contains 13 residues. From germline, CDR1 is SQVTM and CDR2 ANQGSEA. V lost 4 bases to trimming and J lost 3 bases, with 12 bases between them. The CDR3 here is CSVAGTGDTEAFF. Written as DNA, the CDR3 is TGCAGCGTTGCCGGGACGGGGGACACTGAAGCTTTCTTT. Drawing the rest from reference TRBV29-1 and TRBJ1-1, the complete variable domain is SAVISQKPSRDICQRGTSLTIQCQVDSQVTMMFWYRQQPGQSLTLIATANQGSEATYESGFVIDKFPISRPNLTFSTLTVSNMSPEDSSIYLCSVAGTGDTEAFFGQGTRLTVV.

In this sample, this clonotype turned up many times. V gene TRBV29-1 combines with J gene TRBJ2-5, with 7 bases matching TRBD1. CDR3 size: 12 residues. V was clipped by 7 bases and J by 5 bases; unmatched bases: 7. Germline V gene lookup returns CDR1 SQVTM and CDR2 ANQGSEA. CDR3 loop: CSEYRGDETQYF. The CDR3 region has the DNA TGCAGCGAATACAGGGGAGATGAGACCCAGTACTTC.